This T cell receptor beta chain was captured in a study of blood T cell repertoires in COVID-19 (dated by TCRdb to the early 2020s). With respect to the entire study: Samples from collaborators originated in the United States, Italy and Spain and spanned both the acute and convalescent phases of COVID-19. The repertoires were made available in a free public database intended to serve as a resource for research on the immune response to SARS-CoV-2. Deeply sampled blood TCRbeta repertoires from subjects exposed to, actively infected with, or recovered from COVID-19 were included in the dataset. Where available, HLA class I and class II types were taken from metadata supplied by the sample provider and were not determined by assay-based typing. The samples were drawn from two sources: the first 160 participants of the ongoing ImmuneRACE study, and 1,000 to 1,500 subjects contributed by 6 global collaborators. The prospective study material was composed of cDNA or gDNA derived from T cells, B-cell-depleted T cells, or PBMCs. Nearly every sample came with metadata listing a de-identified subject ID, COVID-19 status, age in years and sex. The research as a whole found: How much clinical and demographic metadata was included differed by source and by participant, and the metadata was provided uncurated.

TCRbeta CDR3 regions were amplified from genomic DNA by means of the immunoSEQ Assay, a bias-controlled multiplex PCR. Concerning the study's data processing: The number of nucleated cells in each sample was estimated by amplification of reference gene primers within the assay. To quantify the absolute abundance of each unique TCRbeta CDR3 rearrangement, sequence reads were collapsed and filtered. For each sample, productive Simpson clonality was calculated by taking the square root of Simpson's diversity index across productive rearrangements. Sourced from immuneACCESS, this table was stored by TCRdb with only in-frame sequences that have V and J called. A share of the clones is absent; for the studies checked, an unresolved V gene accounts for under half, and the remainder has no known explanation. V, J and clone size are those of that table, while D and trimming were read from the DNA. Present in this sample are 100,000 or so clones, roughly nine tenths of which were seen just once. The top ten clonotypes cover about 5.7% of the sample.

Worth noting for this clone: Its specific antigen is unknown. No quality values exist for individual bases; no much larger clone is one base distant.

At one collaborating source in Seattle, patients were enrolled during active infection and were followed longitudinally through the course of disease. The collaborating institutions used their own protocols to collect whole blood in K2EDTA tubes. Collaborator samples were shipped for TCRbeta analysis as frozen whole blood, isolated PBMCs, or DNA extracted from either sample type. From cysteine to phenylalanine, the CDR3 is 15 amino acids long. Only the CDR3 region is kept as DNA, spanning 45 bases read in frame from base 1. Sequences LGHNA (CDR1) and YNFKEQ (CDR2) are obtained from the germline V gene. Relative to germline, V is missing 0 bases and J is missing 3 bases, with 4 bases of the junction outside any gene match.

The TCR comes from a woman aged 50 to 65 with COVID-19, enrolled during active disease. Sequencing was performed on peripheral blood. Here the chain combines TRBV4-2 and TRBJ2-5, with TRBD2 matching 7 junction bases. For the CDR3, the sequence is CASSQDITSEETQYF. The DNA sequence follows: TGTGCCAGCAGCCAAGATATAACTAGCGAAGAGACCCAGTACTTC.